This TCR beta chain was sequenced in a study of identical twins. TCRdb ran MiXCR on the 5' RACE reads and lists one entry per CDR3 protein. Counted here are about 470,000 distinct CDR3 sequences, roughly a quarter occurring once; the ten biggest clones make up roughly 3%. Losses at the gene ends were 0 bases for V and 4 bases for J; bases not matched to a gene: 8. The CDR3 consists of 15 residues. The germline V gene encodes CDR1 SQVTM and CDR2 ANQGSEA. A few counts support this clonotype. These data also formed part of another study, on T cells expressing NK-cell markers.

Sample: CD4+ T cells sorted from blood. The rearrangement joins TRBV29-1 to TRBJ2-5, with TRBD2 matching over 7 bases. This TCR came from a woman aged 18-30 years in good health. CDR3 coding DNA: TGCAGCGTTGAAGATCAAAAGACTAGCAGAGAGACCCAGTACTTC. Its translation is CSVEDQKTSRETQYF.